These 8 T cell receptor beta chains came from one sample sequenced in a study of cytomegalovirus exposure and HLA in healthy donors. The PCR was carried out with 60 Vbeta primers and 13 Jbeta primers. Assay used: immunoSEQ multiplex PCR; TCRdb lists only in-frame clones, some missing. The repertoire shows around 140,000 clones; the top ten hold 0.85% to 1%. The sequencing sample was made of PBMCs. The receptors derive from a male donor in good health and CMV-seronegative.

This rearrangement joins TRBV7-3 to TRBJ2-1; 7 nucleotides match TRBD2. There are 15 residues in the CDR3. The germline V gene has CDR1 SGHTA and CDR2 FQGTGA. The V segment lost 6 bases and the J segment 7 bases; nucleotides outside the gene matches: 12. The chain's CDR3 is CASRQGGGVRNEQFF. The CDR3 DNA is TGTGCCAGCAGGCAGGGTGGGGGGGTTAGAAATGAGCAGTTCTTC. The variable domain in full, completed from reference TRBV7-3 and TRBJ2-1, reads GAGVSQTPSNKVTEKGKYVELRCDPISGHTALYWYRQSLGQGPEFLIYFQGTGAADDSGLPNDRFFAVRPEGSVSTLKIQRTERGDSAVYLCASRQGGGVRNEQFFGPGTRLTVL.

The rearrangement links TRBV7-6 to TRBJ1-5, with D tentatively TRBD1 (6 bases). V was shortened by 3 bases and J by 0 bases, with 12 bases between the two germline ends. CDR3 length: 16 residues. CDR1 is SGHVS, CDR2 FNYEAQ, per germline. The CDR3 loop reads CASSFGQRLSNQPQHF. The CDR3 DNA reads TGTGCCAGCAGCTTTGGACAGAGGCTTAGCAATCAGCCCCAGCATTTT.

This sequence joins TRBV10-1 and TRBJ1-1, with 7 bases identical to TRBD1. Germline trimming cut 4 bases from V and 6 bases from J; bases unmatched to any gene: 8. This CDR3 contains 14 residues. Germline CDR1 WNHNN, CDR2 SYGVQD (reference sequence). The CDR3 nucleotides are TGCGCCAGCAGTGGGATGACAGGGAGCTCTGAAGCTTTCTTT. This codes for CASSGMTGSSEAFF.

The V gene is TRBV19, the J gene TRBJ2-7; TRBD2 might be the D (5 bases). The germline V gene has CDR1 LNHDA and CDR2 SQIVND (reference sequence). This CDR3 is 13 amino acids long. Trimming took off 5 bases at V and 2 bases at J, with 10 bases between the two ends. CDR3 sequence reads: CASSADFTYEQYF. DNA of the CDR3: TGTGCCAGTAGTGCGGACTTTACCTACGAGCAGTACTTC. Filled out from reference TRBV19 and TRBJ2-7, the complete variable domain reads DGGITQSPKYLFRKEGQNVTLSCEQNLNHDAMYWYRQDPGQGLRLIYYSQIVNDFQKGDIAEGYSVSREKKESFPLTVTSAQKNPTAFYLCASSADFTYEQYFGPGTRLTVT.

CDR3 sequence (DNA): TGTGCCAGCAACTCCGGACAGAGGGGCTACACCTTC. Residues: CASNSGQRGYTF. The J gene is TRBJ1-2, the V gene TRBV28, with a possible D match to TRBD1 (6 bases). The CDR3 has 12 amino acids. CDR1 MDHEN and CDR2 SYDVKM come from the germline V gene. V was pared by 7 bases and J by 8 bases, with 14 bases between.

This rearrangement joins TRBV13 to TRBJ1-1; D call uncertain. This CDR3 has 13 residues. Deletions cut 5 bases from V and 4 bases from J, with 11 bases between. Germline CDR1 reads PRHDT; CDR2 reads FYEKMQ (reference sequence). The CDR3 bases are TGTGCCAGCAGCCGTGGCCCGGGCACTGAAGCTTTCTTT. It is translated as CASSRGPGTEAFF.

The CDR3 DNA is TGTGCCTGGAGTGTTTCGGGCACTGAAGCTTTCTTT. Translated, it gives CAWSVSGTEAFF. This sequence joins TRBV30 and TRBJ1-1; D is unclear. The V end was cut by 0 bases, the J end by 4 bases, with 6 bases between. The CDR3 length is 12 residues. The germline V gene has CDR1 GTSNPN and CDR2 SVGIG (reference sequence).

The V and J genes are TRBV28 and TRBJ1-6; no firm D call. V lost 5 bases and J lost 0, with 8 bases in between. The germline V gene has CDR1 MDHEN and CDR2 SYDVKM. The length of the CDR3 is 15 residues. CDR3 DNA: TGTGCCAGCAGTCAACTGAGCTCCTATAATTCACCCCTCCACTTT. Encoded protein: CASSQLSSYNSPLHF.